Each of the 24 T cell receptor beta chains below was sequenced from the same sample in a study of blood T cells in healthy people across ages. With a J-beta primer mix and a sample-barcoded 5' primer, a second PCR ran about 7 to 12 cycles. TCRdb used MiXCR to reprocess the 5' RACE reads, holding one entry per CDR3 protein. The sample records around 1,500,000 distinct CDR3 sequences, about 30% being singletons. Specimen: blood. These receptors were obtained from a woman aged 25 to 45 in good health.

The chain joins TRBV20-1 to TRBJ2-1, with 8 bases fitting TRBD2. The CDR3 length is 14 residues. V lost 1 base and J lost 10; bases outside the gene matches: 9. The germline CDR1 and CDR2 sequences are DFQATT and SNEGSKA (reference sequence). The CDR3 protein is CSARVAGGTYEQFF. Here the CDR3 DNA reads TGCAGTGCTAGAGTTGCGGGAGGCACCTACGAGCAGTTCTTC.

Regarding this clonotype: One end of the junction does not line up with germline, which may come from a read error. The rearrangement joins TRBV28 to TRBJ1-5, with TRBD1 matching over 8 bases. Germline CDR1 MDHEN, CDR2 SYDVKM. The CDR3 consists of 15 residues. The DNA for the CDR3 is TGTGCCGGCAGTTCAGGGGGCAGTGGCAATCACCCCCAGCATTTT. Residues: CAGSSGGSGNHPQHF. Full variable domain (outside the CDR3, taken from reference TRBV28 and TRBJ1-5): DVKVTQSSRYLVKRTGEKVFLECVQDMDHENMFWYRQDPGLGLRLIYFSYDVKMKEKGDIPEGYSVSREKKERFSLILESASTNQTSMYLCAGSSGGSGNHPQHFGDGTRLSIL.

This clonotype showed up just a few times. The CDR3 spells CASSEWRDTEAFF. DNA of the CDR3: TGTGCCAGCAGTGAATGGCGGGACACTGAAGCTTTCTTT. The J gene is TRBJ1-1, the V gene TRBV6-1; no clear D gene. The germline V gene encodes CDR1 MNHNS and CDR2 SASEGT. Trimming took 2 bases from V and 3 from J, leaving 7 bases between them. The CDR3 contains 13 residues.

This clonotype occurred a few times. This chain connects TRBV28 to TRBJ2-3; 7 bases map to TRBD1. The V segment lost 7 bases and the J segment 0 bases; nucleotides outside the gene matches: 4. Germline CDR1 and CDR2: MDHEN and SYDVKM. The CDR3 runs 14 residues. CDR3 in DNA: TGTGCCAGCATTGCCAGGGGGAGCACAGATACGCAGTATTTT. This translates into CASIARGSTDTQYF.

This rearrangement joins TRBV20-1 to TRBJ1-5; a possible D gene is TRBD1 (5 bases). The CDR3 sequence is 13 residues long. Deletions cut 6 bases from V and 2 bases from J, with 11 bases between. Germline assignment: CDR1 DFQATT and CDR2 SNEGSKA (reference sequence). This chain's CDR3 is CSATRDGNQPQHF. The CDR3 coding sequence is TGCAGTGCCACCCGGGACGGCAATCAGCCCCAGCATTTT.

This clonotype was seen many times. The chain carries TRBV7-2 and TRBJ2-7; maybe TRBD1 (5 bases). The ends were cut back, 4 bases at V and 6 bases at J, with 13 bases in the middle. The length of the CDR3 is 13 residues. Germline loops: CDR1 SGHTA, CDR2 FQGNSA. DNA for the CDR3: TGTGCCAGCAGCTCGGTAGGGGCCTCCGAGCAGTACTTC. Amino acid sequence: CASSSVGASEQYF.

The chain recombines TRBV28 with TRBJ1-2; the match to TRBD1 covers 8 bases. Trimming took 7 bases from V and 6 from J; bases not matched to a gene: 4. This CDR3 region has 12 residues. Looked up from germline, CDR1 is MDHEN and CDR2 is SYDVKM. CDR3 residues: CASTGQEDGYTF. In DNA form, the CDR3 reads TGTGCCAGCACGGGACAGGAGGATGGCTACACCTTC.

A word on this clonotype: This sequence may be a read error, since a much larger clone differs from it by one base. This chain connects TRBV7-2 to TRBJ2-7, with D unresolved. V was clipped by 7 bases and J by 7 bases, with 8 bases between them. Germline V gene sequence: CDR1 SGHTA, CDR2 FQGNSA. The CDR3 consists of 10 residues. The chain's CDR3 is CASNCFEQYF. For the CDR3, the DNA is TGTGCCAGCAACTGTTTTGAGCAGTACTTC.

The V gene is TRBV9, the J gene TRBJ1-1; TRBD1 agrees at 11 bases. The V and J ends lost 4 bases and 8 bases, in that order; junction bases with no gene match: 7. From germline, CDR1 is SGDLS and CDR2 YYNGEE. The length of the CDR3 is 14 residues. Written as DNA, the CDR3 is TGTGCCAGCAGCCCTCGGGACAGGGGGGCGGAAGCTTTCTTT. This translates into CASSPRDRGAEAFF.

J is TRBJ2-7 and V is TRBV15; TRBD2 might be the D (6 bases). The CDR3 covers 14 residues. V was trimmed by 3 bases and J by 1 base, leaving 10 bases between them. Germline V gives CDR1 LNHNV, CDR2 YYDKDF (reference sequence). The CDR3 loop reads CATSRSGRSYEQYF. The CDR3, as DNA: TGTGCCACCAGCAGGAGTGGGAGGTCCTACGAGCAGTACTTC.

This clonotype was seen ten or more times. The chain carries TRBV12-3 or TRBV12-4 and TRBJ2-4, with 8 nucleotides matching TRBD1. J was trimmed by 3 bases and V by 2 bases; bases with no gene match: 3. The CDR3 runs 15 residues. The CDR3 reads CASSLPQGGKNIQYF. In DNA form, the CDR3 reads TGTGCCAGCAGTTTACCACAGGGGGGCAAAAACATTCAGTACTTC.

The chain recombines TRBV12-3 or TRBV12-4 with TRBJ2-1; D ambiguous. V was clipped by 2 bases and J by 7 bases, with 12 bases between them. The CDR3 covers 14 residues. The CDR3: CASSLFFSWNEQFF. The DNA for the CDR3 is TGTGCCAGCAGTTTATTTTTTAGCTGGAATGAGCAGTTCTTC.

The chain is built from TRBV2 and TRBJ2-1; perhaps TRBD1 as D (6 bases). This CDR3 spans 15 amino acids. Trimming left V 2 bases short and J 5 bases short, with 13 bases between. CDR1 is SNHLY, CDR2 FYNNEI, per germline. The CDR3 nucleotides are TGTGCCAGCAGTGAACAGGGGCCACGGGACAATGAGCAGTTCTTC. Translating gives CASSEQGPRDNEQFF.

The rearrangement joins TRBV5-4 to TRBJ1-6; 10 bases map to TRBD1. This CDR3 comprises 14 residues. The germline gives CDR1 SGHNT, CDR2 YYREEE (reference sequence). V shed 3 bases, J shed 8 bases, and the junction held 2 bases outside the gene matches. CDR3 in amino acids: CASSSGQGHSPLHF. The CDR3, as DNA: TGTGCCAGCAGCTCGGGACAGGGGCATTCACCCCTCCACTTT.

This clonotype has ten or more counts. The rearrangement joins TRBV12-3 or TRBV12-4 to TRBJ2-1; 8 positions agree with TRBD2. The length of the CDR3 is 14 residues. V lost 6 bases to trimming and J lost 8 bases; unmatched junction nucleotides: 9. The CDR3 reads CASRPTAGGDEQFF. DNA for the CDR3: TGTGCCAGCAGACCGACGGCGGGGGGCGATGAGCAGTTCTTC.

The chain has TRBV20-1 and TRBJ2-4, with 9 bases aligning to TRBD1. The end of the DNA aligns better with TRBJ2-7, so the J call may be wrong. From germline, CDR1 is DFQATT and CDR2 SNEGSKA (reference sequence). The CDR3 extends over 16 amino acids. The DNA of the CDR3 is TGCAGTGCTAGCCTGACGAAAGGGACAGGGCCCTACGAGCAGTACTTC. It encodes CSASLTKGTGPYEQYF.

This chain uses TRBV29-1 with TRBJ2-3, with D possibly matching TRBD2 (5 bases). This CDR3 comprises 13 residues. Germline V lookup: CDR1 SQVTM, CDR2 ANQGSEA. Trimming took 3 bases from V and 3 from J, leaving 10 bases between them. DNA for the CDR3: TGCAGCGTTGATGAGGGTCAAACAGATACGCAGTATTTT. Translation gives CSVDEGQTDTQYF.

V is TRBV6-5 and J is TRBJ2-3; 9 bases line up with TRBD2. The CDR3 has 15 residues. V dropped 8 bases and J dropped 13; count of bases not matched to a gene: 19. Germline CDR1 is MNHEY and CDR2 is SVGAGI. In nucleotides, the CDR3 is TGTGCCAGCTCGATTAGCGGGGGAACCTCTTTTCGGAAGTATTTT. Its protein is CASSISGGTSFRKYF.

This clonotype was counted only a few times. The gene calls are TRBV6-6 and TRBJ2-1; D uncertain. Looked up from germline, CDR1 is MNHNY and CDR2 is SVGAGI (reference sequence). The CDR3 is 13 amino acids. The ends were cut back, 2 bases at V and 8 bases at J, with 10 bases in the middle. In DNA form, the CDR3 reads TGTGCCAGCAGTTACAGGGTCGGCGATGAGCAGTTCTTC. As protein: CASSYRVGDEQFF.

This clonotype has a handful of counts. This rearrangement joins TRBV7-9 to TRBJ2-1; 13 bases are a match to TRBD2. Germline CDR1 SEHNR, CDR2 FQNEAQ (reference sequence). This CDR3 region has 13 residues. Losses at the gene ends were 7 bases for V and 10 bases for J; bases not matched to a gene: 4. CDR3 in DNA: TGTGCCAGCACCAGGACTAGCGGGGGCGAGCAGTTCTTC. This gives the protein CASTRTSGGEQFF.

This clonotype was counted at least ten times. J is TRBJ2-7 and V is TRBV7-3, with 8 positions matching TRBD2. V was pared by 5 bases and J by 2 bases, with 8 bases of the junction left unmatched. Germline assignment: CDR1 SGHTA and CDR2 FQGTGA. The CDR3 has 15 amino acids. The CDR3, as DNA: TGTGCCAGCAGCCTAAATAGCGGGGCCACCTACGAGCAGTACTTC. It yields the protein CASSLNSGATYEQYF.

The gene calls are TRBV12-3 or TRBV12-4 and TRBJ2-5, with 12 nucleotides matching TRBD2. The CDR3 is made up of 16 amino acids. With V trimmed by 6 bases and J by 5 bases, 10 bases remained unmatched. The CDR3, as DNA: TGTGCCAGCAGCTCCCGTTCTAGCGGGGGGGCCGAGACCCAGTACTTC. It translates to CASSSRSSGGAETQYF.

The chain recombines TRBV6-1 with TRBJ1-5; no definite D call. The CDR3 extends over 12 amino acids. V lost 8 bases and J 5 bases, leaving 10 bases between the germline ends. Germline-derived CDR1 and CDR2 are MNHNS and SASEGT. Written as DNA, the CDR3 is TGTGCCAGCGGGGTCGGGCATCAGCCCCAGCATTTT. Encoded protein: CASGVGHQPQHF.

This clonotype appeared many times. The chain links TRBV5-1 to TRBJ1-6; tentative D call: TRBD1 (5 bases). Germline-derived CDR1 and CDR2 are SGHRS and YFSETQ. The CDR3 spans 18 residues. V gave up 1 base and J gave up 7 bases, with 21 bases separating them. DNA for the CDR3: TGCGCCAGCAGCTTGCAGGGAACCGACGACCCCGGAAATTCACCCCTCCACTTT. Translation: CASSLQGTDDPGNSPLHF.